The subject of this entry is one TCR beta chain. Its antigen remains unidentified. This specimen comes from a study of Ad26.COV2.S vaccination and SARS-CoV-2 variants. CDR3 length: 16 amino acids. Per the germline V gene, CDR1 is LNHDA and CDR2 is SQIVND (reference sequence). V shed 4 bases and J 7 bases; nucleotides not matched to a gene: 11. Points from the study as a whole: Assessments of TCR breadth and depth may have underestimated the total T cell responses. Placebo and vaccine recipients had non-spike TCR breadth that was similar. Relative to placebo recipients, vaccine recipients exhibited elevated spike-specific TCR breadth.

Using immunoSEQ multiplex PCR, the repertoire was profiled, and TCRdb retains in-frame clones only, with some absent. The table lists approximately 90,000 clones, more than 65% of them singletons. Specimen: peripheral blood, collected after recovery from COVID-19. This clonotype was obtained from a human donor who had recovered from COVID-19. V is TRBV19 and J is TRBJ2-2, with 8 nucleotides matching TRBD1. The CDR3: CASSNEKTGGIGELFF. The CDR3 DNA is TGTGCCAGTAGTAACGAGAAAACAGGGGGGATCGGGGAGCTGTTTTTT.